The 13 T cell receptor beta chains below all came from one sample that was sequenced in a study of blood T cell repertoires in COVID-19. Data came from immunoSEQ multiplex PCR; TCRdb stores just in-frame clones and leaves some out. Altogether approximately 110,000 clones are present, more than 75% being singletons, with the ten largest covering approximately 2.1%. Sequencing input: peripheral blood. The receptors here all came from a human donor in a cohort sampled during active COVID-19.

The chain joins TRBV20-1 to TRBJ1-5; D ambiguous. This CDR3 comprises 10 residues. Germline CDR1 is DFQATT and CDR2 is SNEGSKA (reference sequence). The V end was cut by 8 bases, the J end by 6 bases, with 8 bases between. The CDR3 region is CSRLRQPQHF. In DNA form, the CDR3 reads TGCAGTCGTCTTCGTCAGCCCCAGCATTTT.

The V and J genes are TRBV3-1 (or the pseudogene TRBV3-2) and TRBJ2-3; possible D gene TRBD1, 6 bases. The CDR3 contains 17 residues. Per germline, CDR1 LGHDT and CDR2 YNNKEL (reference sequence). V lost 3 bases, J lost 2 bases, and 18 bases lay in between. CDR3: CASSQLGGKYSTDTQYF. CDR3 in DNA: TGTGCCAGCAGCCAGTTAGGGGGAAAGTACTCCACAGATACGCAGTATTTT.

The chain couples TRBV11-2 to TRBJ2-5; TRBD2 matches at 9 bases. After removal of 6 bases from V and 5 bases from J, the junction contained 10 bases not matched to a gene. CDR1 SGHAT and CDR2 FQNNGV come from the germline V gene. The CDR3 covers 15 residues. DNA of the CDR3: TGTGCCAGCAGTAGTCAAGCGGGAGGAAGGGAGACCCAGTACTTC. Amino acid sequence: CASSSQAGGRETQYF.

The rearrangement links TRBV30 to TRBJ1-1; TRBD1 agrees at 8 bases. Germline CDR1 reads GTSNPN; CDR2 reads SVGIG (reference sequence). The ends lost 2 bases at V and 4 bases at J; junction bases unmatched: 6. The CDR3 runs 14 residues. In DNA, the CDR3 is TGTGCCTGGAGTAGGGCAACAGGGGGCACTGAAGCTTTCTTT. Amino acid sequence: CAWSRATGGTEAFF. The full variable domain, completed using reference TRBV30 and TRBJ1-1, is SQTIHQWPATLVQPVGSPLSLECTVEGTSNPNLYWYRQAAGRGLQLLFYSVGIGQISSEVPQNLSASRPQDRQFILSSKKLLLSDSGFYLCAWSRATGGTEAFFGQGTRLTVV.

A few counts support this clone. The chain couples TRBV6-6 to TRBJ2-3; unclear D gene. Germline V lookup: CDR1 MNHNY, CDR2 SVGAGI (reference sequence). The CDR3 spans 12 residues. Trimming removed 11 bases from V and 1 base from J, with 10 bases in between. CDR3 in DNA: TGTGCCTCCCGTCCCCGCACAGATACGCAGTATTTT. Protein: CASRPRTDTQYF.

This rearrangement joins TRBV21-1 to TRBJ2-1; TRBD2, the table's D call, was not compared with the DNA. TRBV21-1 represents a pseudogene. This CDR3 spans 18 amino acids. The chain's CDR3 is CASSKVWVAGPIYNEQFF. Written as DNA, the CDR3 is TGTGCCAGCAGCAAAGTTTGGGTAGCGGGCCCTATCTACAATGAGCAGTTCTTC.

This clone was seen a single time. The chain employs TRBV18 and TRBJ2-1, with 9 bases identical to TRBD1. This CDR3 region has 15 residues. CDR1 and CDR2 from the germline V gene are KGHSH and LQKENI. The V and J ends lost 4 bases and 7 bases, in that order; junction bases with no gene match: 8. CDR3 coding DNA: TGTGCCAGCTCACTAACAGGGGGCTTCCCAAATGAGCAGTTCTTC. This translates into CASSLTGGFPNEQFF.

This clone was seen once. This chain joins TRBV3-1 (or the pseudogene TRBV3-2) and TRBJ2-1, with 8 positions matching TRBD1. J gave up 5 bases and V 3 bases, and 6 bases lay outside the gene matches. The CDR3 totals 15 residues. The germline gives CDR1 LGHDT, CDR2 YNNKEL (reference sequence). CDR3 DNA sequence: TGTGCCAGCAGCCAGTGGGACAGGTCGCACAATGAGCAGTTCTTC. Translating gives CASSQWDRSHNEQFF.

The CDR3 bases are TGTGCCATCAGTGACTCCGGTCAGGGGAACACTGAAGCTTTCTTT. Translated, it gives CAISDSGQGNTEAFF. This chain uses TRBV10-3 with TRBJ1-1; D may be TRBD1 (5 bases). The CDR3 covers 15 residues. The germline V and J ends were trimmed by 3 bases and 1 base, with 12 bases remaining between them. Germline CDR1 ENHRY, CDR2 SYGVKD.

This chain uses TRBV12-3 or TRBV12-4 with TRBJ1-1; D not certain. The V and J ends lost 8 bases and 2 bases respectively, with 9 bases between them. The CDR3 consists of 12 residues. DNA of the CDR3: TGTGCCAGCTATCCTATAAACACTGAAGCTTTCTTT. Translation: CASYPINTEAFF.

The V gene is TRBV1, the J gene TRBJ2-1; the table's TRBD2 call for D was not verified on the DNA. TRBV1 is deemed a pseudogene. The CDR3 contains 19 residues. The CDR3 sequence: CTSSQALAGVTISYNEQFF. The DNA for the CDR3 is TGCACCAGCAGCCAAGCCCTAGCGGGGGTGACTATCTCCTACAATGAGCAGTTCTTC.

The V gene is TRBV29-1, the J gene TRBJ2-7, with 8 bases identical to TRBD1. The CDR3 extends over 15 amino acids. Trimming at V came to 6 bases and at J to 2 bases, leaving 12 bases not matched to a gene. CDR1 is SQVTM, CDR2 ANQGSEA, per germline. This chain's CDR3 is CSVLDWTGKTYEQYF. In DNA form, the CDR3 reads TGCAGCGTGCTCGATTGGACAGGGAAAACCTACGAGCAGTACTTC.

The rearrangement links TRBV7-2 to TRBJ1-2; D possibly corresponds to TRBD1 (5 bases). Germline lookup yields CDR1 SGHTA and CDR2 FQGNSA. The CDR3 contains 15 residues. Trimming stripped 5 bases from V and 8 bases from J, with 21 bases between. CDR3 loop: CASSRSQDGPGGYTF. Here the CDR3 DNA reads TGTGCCAGCAGCCGGTCCCAGGATGGCCCAGGGGGCTACACCTTC.